This entry features one TCR beta chain sequence. The sample belongs to a study of long-term antiretroviral therapy in people with HIV. Germline trimming cut 6 bases from V and 9 bases from J; bases unmatched to any gene: 15. The CDR3 runs to 16 residues. CDR1 is SNHLY and CDR2 is FYNNEI in the germline V gene. Assay version v3.0 of immunoSEQ was used, and it was run at survey level. Here immunoSEQ multiplex PCR was the method, and the copy in TCRdb shows in-frame clones only, minus some. Here the sample spans about 27,000 clones, 80% to 90% being singletons. One or more pre-ART and two or more post-ART PBMC samples were available from each donor.

The chain couples TRBV2 to TRBJ1-5, with 9 bases matching TRBD1. The source of this sequence is a man aged 35-49 years with HIV. Specimen: unsorted PBMCs, collected 3 years after starting antiretroviral therapy. The CDR3 region has the DNA TGTGCCAGCAGGTTGGGACAGGGTTACCCCCCAAGGCCCCAGCATTTT. Its translation: CASRLGQGYPPRPQHF. Variable domain in full (rest from reference TRBV2 and TRBJ1-5): EPEVTQTPSHQVTQMGQEVILRCVPISNHLYFYWYRQILGQKVEFLVSFYNNEISEKSEIFDDQFSVERPDGSNFTLKIRSTKLEDSAMYFCASRLGQGYPPRPQHFGDGTRLSIL.